This T cell receptor (beta chain) was recorded in a study of blood T cell repertoires in COVID-19. Data came from immunoSEQ multiplex PCR; TCRdb stores just in-frame clones and leaves some out. The sample carries approximately 81,000 clones, about nine tenths recorded once. The germline V and J ends were trimmed by 1 base and 4 bases, with 12 bases remaining between them. Germline loops: CDR1 LGHDT, CDR2 YNNKEL (reference sequence). This CDR3 region has 15 residues. The source is a woman aged 50 to 60 in a cohort sampled during active COVID-19. J is TRBJ2-3 and V is TRBV3-1 (or the pseudogene TRBV3-2), with D perhaps TRBD1 (5 bases). The sample consisted of peripheral blood. CDR3 bases: TGTGCCAGCAGCCAAGTGGCAGGGATTGCAGATACGCAGTATTTT. Its translation: CASSQVAGIADTQYF.